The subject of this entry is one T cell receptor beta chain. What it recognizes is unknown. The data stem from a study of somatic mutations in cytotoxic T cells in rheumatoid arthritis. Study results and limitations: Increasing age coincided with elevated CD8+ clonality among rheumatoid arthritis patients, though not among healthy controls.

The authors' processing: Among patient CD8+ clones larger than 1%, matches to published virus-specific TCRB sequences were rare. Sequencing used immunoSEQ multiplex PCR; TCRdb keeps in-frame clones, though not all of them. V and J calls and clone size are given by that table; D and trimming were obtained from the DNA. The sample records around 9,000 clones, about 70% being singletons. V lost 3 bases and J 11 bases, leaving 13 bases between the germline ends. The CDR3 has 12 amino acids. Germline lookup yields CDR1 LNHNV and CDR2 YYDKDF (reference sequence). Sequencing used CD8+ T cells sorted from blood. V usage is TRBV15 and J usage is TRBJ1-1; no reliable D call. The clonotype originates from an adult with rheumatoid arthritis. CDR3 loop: CATSSLSPRAFF. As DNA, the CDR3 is TGTGCCACCAGCAGTTTATCCCCGCGGGCTTTCTTT.